This record looks at one T cell receptor (beta chain) sequence and its context. Sequenced by immunoSEQ multiplex PCR; TCRdb stores in-frame clones only, minus some. The data contain about 280,000 clones, 85% of them singletons. CDR1 is MGHRA and CDR2 is YSYEKL in the germline V gene. The CDR3 is made up of 15 amino acids. Trimming took 4 bases from V and 1 from J, leaving 13 bases between them. The source of the sample is a study of blood T cell repertoires in COVID-19. The clonotype was recovered from a woman between 50 and 59 years old who had recovered from COVID-19. Sequencing was performed on PBMCs or T cells enriched from blood (not recorded which). The chain joins TRBV4-1 to TRBJ2-5, with a tentative D call TRBD1 (5 bases). The CDR3 is CASSPNTGFQETQYF. The CDR3 DNA is TGCGCCAGCAGCCCAAATACAGGTTTCCAAGAGACCCAGTACTTC.